Reported below is one T cell receptor (beta chain). What this receptor recognizes is not known. Relative to the germline gene, one junction end is altered; a read error may explain this. The cohort was made up of hundreds of healthy bone marrow donors. At the time of sampling, all cohort members were nominally healthy, though unrecorded immune exposures were likely present. The donor tested CMV seronegative, placing the donor among the 300 to 400 seronegative members of the cohort. A peripheral blood sample was collected from each donor, and TCR beta sequencing was performed on peripheral blood mononuclear cells. The Qiagen DNeasy Blood Extraction Kit was used to extract genomic DNA from the blood cell samples. Library construction relied on the immunoSEQ multiplex PCR assay. A mixture of 60 forward primers for TCR Vbeta segments and 13 reverse primers for TCR Jbeta segments was used in the multiplex PCR. The CDR3 region of rearranged TCR beta genes was amplified from genomic DNA by a multiplex PCR assay. The Illumina HiSeq System was used to sequence the amplified TCR beta libraries as 87-base-pair reads. For the original study's pipeline: A later analysis counted tens of millions of unique TCR beta chains across the roughly 700 repertoires, and around 12 million of these chains were shared by at least two donors. To remove PCR and sequencing errors, raw reads were error-corrected and collapsed into unique sequences using a nearest-neighbor algorithm that merged closely related sequences. CDR3 sequences were aligned to IMGT reference sequences to assign V, D and J gene segments. For a sequence to be retained, at least a six-nucleotide match to both a V gene segment and a J gene segment was required. Rearrangements were classified as productive when the CDR3 lacked stop codons and remained in frame with V and J, and all other rearrangements were classified as non-productive. Following IMGT convention, CDR3 was defined as the stretch from the second conserved V-encoded cysteine up to the conserved J-encoded phenylalanine. The earlier analysis of fewer than 700 of the donors excluded sequences that lacked an unambiguous match to a single V gene segment. An earlier analysis of 587 of the donors called V segments functional above 56.7% productive rearrangements and segregating when the between-donor standard deviation exceeded 5%. A statistical classification framework was built for diagnosing cytomegalovirus status from the catalog of TCR beta chain sequences. A later analysis assigned V and J genes by comparing TCR nucleotide sequences with IMGT/GENE-DB human TR gene sequences. In a later analysis, CDR3 sequences and most-parsimonious VDJ recombination scenarios were assigned using the TCRdist pipeline. In a later analysis, each TCR beta chain was defined by its CDR3 amino acid sequence together with its V-gene family, and reads lacking a unique V-gene family were excluded. As a way to deal with suspected cross-contamination and a sequencing artifact, a later analysis dropped more than 500 nucleotide sequences that were highly shared and had low generation probability. A later analysis calculated a clonal expansion index for each public chain from normalized within-repertoire ranks of inferred template counts. Generation probabilities in a later analysis came from a VDJ recombination model fitted to out-of-frame rearrangements, and those results were checked against IGoR. A later analysis scored TCR-TCR, TCR-HLA and TCR-CMV co-occurrence with hypergeometric tests, applying a repertoire-size bias correction to TCR pairs. A later analysis estimated false discovery rates by permuting HLA or CMV assignments 20 times. A later analysis grouped co-occurring TCRs with DBSCAN, adding TCRdist sequence similarity when clustering within HLA-allele-positive subsets. Co-occurrence clustering excluded repertoires with fewer than 30,000 or more than 120,000 public chains, plus five with anomalous nucleotide sharing. TCRdb took this table from immuneACCESS and kept in-frame rearrangements with V and J called. Such tables lack part of the clones; where checked against another copy, unresolved V genes explain under half of the gap, and the rest is unexplained. V and J calls plus clone size are reproduced from that table; the DNA served to infer D and trimming. The sample table shows under 150,000 clones, and around 75% are seen once. Clones ranked in the top ten supply 3% to 4% of the sample.

The data stem from a study of cytomegalovirus exposure and HLA in healthy donors (dated by TCRdb to about 2017). Looking at the study overall: In an earlier analysis of approximately 500 of the donors, around 300 Gb of sequence data and 120 million or so unique TCR beta sequences from 150 million to 200 million T cells were reported. Roughly 300 gigabases of sequencing data and 75 million to 85 million unique TCR sequences made up an early release that covered several hundred HLA-typed donors. The genetic ancestry cluster associated with self-reported Caucasian donors included about four fifths of the roughly 380 genotyped donors. The study was designed to test whether signatures of past pathogen exposure could be identified by cataloging public T cell receptors. The T cell repertoires of under 700 subjects were profiled by immunosequencing and related to cytomegalovirus serostatus. Besides the first cohort of about 730 subjects, a separate validation cohort made up of roughly 120 different subjects was used. High-throughput TCR immunosequencing, statistical association of individual TCRs with disease status, and machine learning were combined to predict cytomegalovirus infection status. A later analysis re-examined previously published TCR beta repertoires from 610 or so donors and added high-resolution HLA genotyping to investigate patterns of TCR occurrence. Rather than using new phenotypic data, the later analysis identified candidate immune exposures from TCR beta sequences and from how often those sequences occurred across donors. In an earlier analysis of several hundred of the donors, high-throughput TCR beta sequencing was used to judge whether each TCR beta V gene segment behaved as functional or pseudogenic. Donor age, sex, ethnicity and CMV serostatus were compiled together with the repertoire data. A later genetic analysis took genome-wide SNP genotypes for about 60% of the roughly 670 donors and used that subset as a discovery cohort. Every repertoire in the discovery cohort had been generated on one and the same sequencing platform. Class I and class II HLA loci were covered by the typing at four-digit resolution. Typing coverage differed by locus: A, B, C, DRB1 and DQB1 were typed in roughly 620-630 donors, DQA1 in around 500, DPA1 in some 570, and DPB1 in approximately 450. Several DR-DQ haplotypes were handled as single units for association and clustering, since linkage in the cohort was strong. On average, roughly 240,000 unique TCR beta nucleotide sequences were sequenced per donor among 350 to 400 genotyped donors of the cohort, with around 19% of those sequences being non-productive.

Overall results and qualifications from the work: In an earlier analysis of about 540 of the donors, most TCR beta V segments were observed in productive rearrangements about 90% or about 30% of the time, broadly matching IMGT annotations. In a later analysis, most CMV-associated TCR beta chains were found to appear HLA-restricted, with HLA associations seemingly driven largely by CMV exposure. The earlier analysis of 587 of the donors excluded some 15 rarely observed V segments, including chromosome 9 orphons, because counts were too low. A further reported finding was that TCR beta sequences accurately predicted the HLA-A and HLA-B alleles for most subjects in the first cohort. In a later analysis, the rate of TCR association differed among HLA loci, with DRB1 alleles having the most associated TCRs and HLA-C alleles having the fewest. Across donors, most TCR sequences were observed very rarely, whereas some public TCRs were present in many individuals. In a later analysis, HLA-associated TCR beta chains showed more clonal expansion and lower generation probabilities than non-associated chains that were equally common. A group of highly shared sequence variants was considered likely to be a technical artifact of the sequencing pipeline. A later analysis associated about 18,000 TCR beta sequences with specific HLA alleles at a false discovery rate of 0.05. Three of the identified cytomegalovirus-associated TCR beta chains were confirmed in vitro to be specific for cytomegalovirus antigens. The 87-base-pair reads could not distinguish some IMGT-functional V segments, including TRBV6-2 and TRBV6-3, so those segments were excluded. CMV serostatus was the only immune exposure information available for the cohort. In the study, about 150 TCR beta chains were listed as associated with cytomegalovirus. This cohort had only TCR beta chains sequenced, and the lack of alpha or paired-chain data limited which features could be detected. A later genetic analysis associated a missense DCLRE1C variant with V-gene and J-gene trimming of TCR beta chains, and an independent cohort replicated the association. Strong co-occurrence of HLA alleles, especially DR and DQ, made assigning TCR associations to individual alleles difficult. Because HLA typing was missing for some donors at each locus, association tests included only the typed subset. In a later analysis, several top co-occurrence clusters were reported to appear linked to parvovirus B19, influenza, CMV and Epstein-Barr virus. Correlated functional status among segregating V segments might reflect linkage disequilibrium, but an unknown experimental factor could not be ruled out. The classifier was reported to diagnose cytomegalovirus status with high specificity and sensitivity in both the original and validation cohorts. The authors suggested that the approach could potentially be extended to other disease states and immunological phenotypes. In a later genetic analysis, fewer N-insertions in productive TCRs were reported among donors in an Asian-associated ancestry cluster than the approximately 710-donor mean. The presence/absence analyses assumed that sequencing depth was roughly uniform across donors, and that assumption may not be true.

Inclusive of the bounding cysteine and phenylalanine, the CDR3 is 14 residues long. Just CDR3 DNA is preserved here, 42 bases in frame from base 1. The germline V gene (reference sequence) supplies CDR1 SSHAT and CDR2 FNYEAQ. Material for sequencing was PBMCs. Recombination joined TRBV7-7 with TRBJ2-7, and 9 junctional nucleotides match TRBD1. The source of this sequence is a female donor in good health and CMV-seronegative. The DNA is as follows: TGTGCTAGCAGCTTACGACAGGGGGCCTACGAGCAGTACTTC. It is translated as CASSLRQGAYEQYF.